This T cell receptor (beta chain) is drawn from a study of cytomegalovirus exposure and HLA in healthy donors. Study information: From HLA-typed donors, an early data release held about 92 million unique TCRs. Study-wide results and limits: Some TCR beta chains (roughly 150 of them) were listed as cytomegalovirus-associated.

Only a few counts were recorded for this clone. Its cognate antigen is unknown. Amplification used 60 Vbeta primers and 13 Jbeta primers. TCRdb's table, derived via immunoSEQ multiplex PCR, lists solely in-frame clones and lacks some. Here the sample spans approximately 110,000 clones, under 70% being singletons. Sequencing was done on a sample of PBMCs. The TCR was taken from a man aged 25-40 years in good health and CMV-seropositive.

CDR3 coding DNA: TGTGCCAGCTCACTGGGACAGCAATCCCACGAGCAGTACGTC. This codes for CASSLGQQSHEQYV. The chain recombines TRBV18 with TRBJ2-7, with 7 bases fitting TRBD1. Germline V gene lookup returns CDR1 KGHSH and CDR2 LQKENI. CDR3 length equals 14 residues. V lost 4 bases and J lost 5; bases outside the gene matches: 8.